This TCR beta chain emerged from a study of blood T cell repertoires in COVID-19 (dated by TCRdb to 2018 to 2021). Context from the whole study: The collaborator samples originated in the United States, Italy and Spain and spanned the acute and convalescent phases of COVID-19. The material from the prospective study consisted of cDNA or gDNA derived from T cells, B-cell-depleted T cells, or PBMCs. Subjects who had been exposed to COVID-19, were actively infected with it, or had recovered from it provided the deeply sampled blood TCRbeta repertoires that made up the dataset. The repertoires were made available in a free public database intended to serve as a resource for research on the immune response to SARS-CoV-2. The samples were drawn from the first 160 participants of the ongoing ImmuneRACE study and from some 1,300 subjects provided by 6 global collaborators. The sample metadata nearly always contained a de-identified subject ID, COVID-19 status, age in years and sex. HLA class I and class II types, where available, came from metadata supplied by the sample provider rather than from assay-based typing.

From cysteine to phenylalanine, the CDR3 is 13 amino acids long. Of all the DNA, just the CDR3 is kept, 39 bases in frame from base 1. The germline ends are 11 bases apart after V is trimmed by 4 bases and J by 4 bases. The germline V gene (reference sequence) sets CDR1 to GTSNPN and CDR2 to SVGIG. General study outcomes and caveats: Clinical and demographic metadata were provided uncurated, with the amount varying by source and participant.

Each collaborating institution followed its own protocols to collect whole blood in K2EDTA tubes. Collaborator samples were shipped for TCRbeta analysis as frozen whole blood, isolated PBMCs, or DNA extracted from either sample type. Remarks on this clone: The specificity of this receptor is unknown. Base qualities are not at hand, and no much larger clone is one base apart.

TCRbeta CDR3 regions were amplified from genomic DNA by means of the immunoSEQ Assay, a bias-controlled multiplex PCR. The study's processing was this. The number of nucleated cells in each sample was estimated from the amplification of reference gene primers within the assay. Sequence reads were collapsed and filtered to measure the absolute abundance of every unique TCRbeta CDR3 rearrangement. For each sample, productive Simpson clonality was calculated as the square root of Simpson's diversity index across productive rearrangements. This is the immuneACCESS table as TCRdb keeps it, with only in-frame sequences that have V and J called. A part of the clones is gone; compared with another copy, unresolved V genes explain less than half, and the rest is unexplained. That table gives V, J and clone size, and the DNA gave D and trimming. This sample has around 160,000 clones in its table, and over 80% of those were observed once. The ten largest account for about 3% of the sample.

The specimen sequenced was peripheral blood. The receptor chain draws on TRBV30 and TRBJ1-3; no D gene can be assigned with confidence. The TCR was taken from a woman between 40 and 55 years old with active or convalescent COVID-19. The DNA sequence is TGTGCCTGGATAAGGGCGGGAGGAAACACCATATATTTT. It codes for CAWIRAGGNTIYF.